Listed below are T cell receptor beta chains from one sample, sequenced in a study of OX40 agonist ivuxolimab in advanced cancers. The protocol was immunoSEQ multiplex PCR, while the TCRdb copy is restricted to in-frame clones and leaves out a portion. This table holds some 90,000 clones, around 87% found once. The sample consisted of CD4+ or CD8+ T cells sorted from blood, taken in a trial of the OX40 agonist ivuxolimab. These receptors were obtained from an adult with an advanced solid tumor such as melanoma, head and neck, liver or kidney cancer. Each CDR3 is given with its conserved first and last residue. A D gene is named only where the DNA matches it firmly. The size entry is marked missing in some rows and otherwise reads once, few, many or a size class.

v_gene	abundance	d_gene	j_gene	CDR3nt	CDR3aa
TRBV18	once	.	TRBJ2-3	TGTGCCAGCTCACCACCGGAAGGTACAGATACGCAGTATTTT	CASSPPEGTDTQYF
TRBV6-6	.	TRBD1	TRBJ2-7	TGTGCCAGCAGTTACTCTATCGATTCGACAGGGCGCGAGCAGTACTTC	CASSYSIDSTGREQYF
TRBV9	once	TRBD2	TRBJ2-1	TGTGCCAGCAGCGTAGCTGGAGGGAGGGCCCGTAGCGACAATGAGCAGTTCTTC	CASSVAGGRARSDNEQFF
TRBV9	.	.	TRBJ2-3	TGTGCCAGCAGCGTATTAGACAGTACTAGCACAGATACGCAGTATTTT	CASSVLDSTSTDTQYF
TRBV30	.	TRBD1	TRBJ2-6	TGTGCCTGGAGTGTGATGGGCAGGGGGTTACTTAAAGACTCTGGGGCCAACGTCCTGACTTTC	CAWSVMGRGLLKDSGANVLTF
TRBV6-1	.	.	TRBJ1-2	TGTGCCAGCAGTGATGGGCCCGTGGCGTATGGCTACACCTTC	CASSDGPVAYGYTF
TRBV7-3	.	TRBD1	TRBJ2-1	TGTGCCAGCAGCTTGGACAGGGGGCCCTACAATGAGCAGTTCTTC	CASSLDRGPYNEQFF
TRBV7-9	.	TRBD1	TRBJ2-1	TGTGCCAGCAGCTCCCGGCTACAGGGGGGCTACAATGAGCAGTTCTTC	CASSSRLQGGYNEQFF
TRBV5-6	.	.	TRBJ1-1	TGTGCCAGCAGCTTGGGGCTCGAGGGGATCACTGAAGCTTTCTTT	CASSLGLEGITEAFF
TRBV2	.	.	TRBJ2-5	TGTGCCAGCAGTCCGGAGGGGGGGAGGGTAGAGACCCAGTACTTC	CASSPEGGRVETQYF
TRBV9	.	TRBD1	TRBJ1-3	TGTGCCAGCAGCGTGAGTGGGACAGCCTCTGGAAACACCATATATTTT	CASSVSGTASGNTIYF
TRBV28	few	TRBD2	TRBJ2-7	TGTGCCAGCAGTTTACCCAGCGGGAGGGACGAGCAGTACTTC	CASSLPSGRDEQYF
TRBV27	.	TRBD1	TRBJ1-2	TGTGCCAGCAGTAGAGCGAGCGGGACAGGGGGCTTTGGCTACACCTTC	CASSRASGTGGFGYTF
TRBV27	.	TRBD1	TRBJ1-1	TGTGCCAGCACCCGACAGGGCGGCACTGAAGCTTTCTTT	CASTRQGGTEAFF
TRBV10-1	.	.	TRBJ2-5	TGCGCCAGCATCCCGAGCAAATCCCCAAAAGAGACCCAGTACTTC	CASIPSKSPKETQYF
TRBV19	.	.	TRBJ1-2	TGTGCCAGTAGTATGTCCTGGGGGAAGTCCTATGGCTACACCTTC	CASSMSWGKSYGYTF
TRBV7-2	.	.	TRBJ1-2	TGTGCCAGCAGCCCTGAAAGTCGGGATGGCTACACCTTC	CASSPESRDGYTF
TRBV11-3	few	.	TRBJ1-5	TGTGCCAGCAGCTTGGGGGCGGGTCAGCCCCAGCATTTT	CASSLGAGQPQHF
TRBV5-1	once	.	TRBJ1-1	TGCGCCAGCAGCTTGAGCGGACAACTAAACACTGAAGCTTTCTTT	CASSLSGQLNTEAFF
TRBV7-3	once	.	TRBJ2-1	TGTGCCAGCAGCAACCCAGGAAGGGGTTACAATGAGCAGTTCTTC	CASSNPGRGYNEQFF
TRBV7-2	.	.	TRBJ1-1	TGTGCCAGCAGCTTAACAGGGTGGGGCGACACTGAAGCTTTCTTT	CASSLTGWGDTEAFF
TRBV5-4	.	TRBD2	TRBJ2-7	TGTGCCAGCAGCCAAGATTTGGGTAACAGCCTAGCGGTATCCTACGAGCAGTACTTC	CASSQDLGNSLAVSYEQYF
TRBV7-8	few	TRBD1	TRBJ1-1	TGTGCCAGCGACGACAGGGGGAGCTTCGGGAACACTGAAGCTTTCTTT	CASDDRGSFGNTEAFF
TRBV25-1	once	.	TRBJ1-1	TGTGCCAGCAGTGAGGGGGAAGGAACTGAAGCTTTCTTT	CASSEGEGTEAFF
TRBV9	.	TRBD1	TRBJ2-2	TGTGCCAGCAGCGTCTTGACAGGGTTTAACACCGGGGAGCTGTTTTTT	CASSVLTGFNTGELFF
TRBV2	.	TRBD2	TRBJ2-5	TGTGCCAGCAGTGATAGCGGGAGCGTGGAGACCCAGTACTTC	CASSDSGSVETQYF
TRBV19	.	TRBD2	TRBJ2-3	TGTGCCAGTAGTCCGCCTAGCGGGAACACAGATACGCAGTATTTT	CASSPPSGNTDTQYF
TRBV7-2	.	TRBD1	TRBJ2-7	TGTGCCAGCAGTCCGGGCGGGACAGGGATAAGCGAGCAGTACTTC	CASSPGGTGISEQYF
TRBV5-6	.	TRBD1	TRBJ2-2	TGTGCCAGCAGCCGCCGGACAGGACGGACCGGGGAGCTGTTTTTT	CASSRRTGRTGELFF
TRBV7-3	.	TRBD1	TRBJ1-1	TGTGCCAGCAGCACAGGGGCGAACACTGAAGCTTTCTTT	CASSTGANTEAFF
TRBV18	.	TRBD2	TRBJ2-1	TGTGCCAGCTCACCTCGGACTAGCGGGAGTTCCTACAATGAGCAGTTCTTC	CASSPRTSGSSYNEQFF
TRBV13	.	.	TRBJ1-2	TGTGCCAGCAGCTCCCGGTGGAACTATGGCTACACCTTC	CASSSRWNYGYTF
TRBV27	.	.	TRBJ2-3	TGTGCCAGCAGTCCGGACGAGGGAATCACAGATACGCAGTATTTT	CASSPDEGITDTQYF
TRBV6-1	.	.	TRBJ1-4	TGTGCCAGCAGCCCTACAGGGACTAATGAAAAACTGTTTTTT	CASSPTGTNEKLFF
TRBV2	few	.	TRBJ1-5	TGTGCCAGCAGTGATAGGGGTCTTCAGCCCCAGCATTTT	CASSDRGLQPQHF
TRBV5-1	.	TRBD1	TRBJ1-1	TGCGCCAGCAGCTTACAGAATGTTGGACAGGCGAACACTGAAGCTTTCTTT	CASSLQNVGQANTEAFF
TRBV6-4	.	TRBD1	TRBJ1-1	TGTGCCAGCAGTAAAGAGGGACAGGGCTTCACTGAAGCTTTCTTT	CASSKEGQGFTEAFF